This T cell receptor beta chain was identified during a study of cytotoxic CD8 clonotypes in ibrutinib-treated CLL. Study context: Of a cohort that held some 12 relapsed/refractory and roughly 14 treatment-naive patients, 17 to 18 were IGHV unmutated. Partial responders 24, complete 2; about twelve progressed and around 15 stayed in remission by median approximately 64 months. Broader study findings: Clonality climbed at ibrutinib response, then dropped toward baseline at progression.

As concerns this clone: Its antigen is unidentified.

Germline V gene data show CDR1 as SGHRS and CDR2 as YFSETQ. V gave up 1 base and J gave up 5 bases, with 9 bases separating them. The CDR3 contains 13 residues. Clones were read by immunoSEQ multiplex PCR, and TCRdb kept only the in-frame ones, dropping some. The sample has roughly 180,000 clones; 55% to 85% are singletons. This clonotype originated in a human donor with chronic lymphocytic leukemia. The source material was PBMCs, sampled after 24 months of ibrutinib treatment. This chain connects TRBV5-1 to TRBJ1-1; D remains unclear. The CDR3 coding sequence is TGCGCCAGCAGCTTGTCCCTTCGGACTGAAGCTTTCTTT. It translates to CASSLSLRTEAFF.